A single sample is the source of the 13 T cell receptor beta chains below, sequenced in a study of vaccination effects on CD4 cells after COVID-19. Antigen-specific CD4+ T cells were expanded (with viral peptide pools) by the ViraFEST assay ahead of sequencing. Culturing for 10 to 11 days preceded CD4+ T cell isolation. Vaccinees lacked prior SARS-CoV-2 infection and tested negative for nucleocapsid antibodies. These receptors have no known antigen. Repertoires were generated with immunoSEQ multiplex PCR, while TCRdb's copy carries only in-frame clones and drops some. The sample has more than 40,000 clones; around 77% are singletons. Sample: CD4+ T cells from PBMCs cultured with HCoV-NL63 spike peptides, taken before COVID-19 vaccination. These receptors were taken from a human donor who received a COVID-19 vaccine.

For the CDR3, the DNA is TGCGCCAGCAGCCAAGAACGGGCAACAGGGGGAGGCTACACCTTC. Translated: CASSQERATGGGYTF. V and J are TRBV4-1 and TRBJ1-2; 8 nucleotides line up with TRBD1. CDR3 length: 15 amino acids. V lost 0 bases, J lost 8 bases, and 8 bases stayed unmatched. CDR1 is MGHRA and CDR2 is YSYEKL in the germline V gene.

The chain couples TRBV7-9 to TRBJ1-4; TRBD1 agrees at 11 bases. Germline V CDR1 and CDR2: SEHNR, FQNEAQ (reference sequence). The CDR3 spans 15 residues. V gave up 2 bases and J gave up 6 bases; unmatched junction bases: 2. CDR3 loop: CASSLRDRGDEKLFF. CDR3 DNA: TGTGCCAGCAGCTTACGGGACAGGGGGGATGAAAAACTGTTTTTT.

This clone has only one observation. The J gene is TRBJ2-1, the V gene TRBV24-1, with 12 bases aligning to TRBD2. The CDR3 extends over 17 amino acids. Losses at the gene ends were 4 bases for V and 8 bases for J; bases not matched to a gene: 11. The germline CDR1 and CDR2 sequences are KGHDR and SFDVKD. This CDR3 is CATSDRGLAGRLDEQFF. Written as DNA, the CDR3 is TGTGCCACCAGTGACCGGGGACTAGCGGGTAGACTCGATGAGCAGTTCTTC.

This sequence joins TRBV7-8 and TRBJ1-1; D is undetermined. Germline-derived CDR1 and CDR2 are SGHVS and FQNEAQ. This CDR3 spans 13 amino acids. With 3 bases removed from V and 2 bases from J, the gap between germline ends came to 7 bases. CDR3 sequence reads: CASSFTVNTEAFF. As DNA, the CDR3 is TGTGCCAGCAGCTTTACAGTAAACACTGAAGCTTTCTTT.

The V gene is TRBV24-1, the J gene TRBJ2-2, with a possible D match to TRBD1 (6 bases). The CDR3 consists of 15 residues. The germline gives CDR1 KGHDR, CDR2 SFDVKD. The V end was cut by 3 bases, the J end by 2 bases, with 9 bases between. CDR3 sequence reads: CATSDPGQNTGELFF. The DNA of the CDR3 is TGTGCCACCAGTGATCCGGGACAAAACACCGGGGAGCTGTTTTTT.

The rearrangement links TRBV7-2 to TRBJ2-7; D is unresolved. Per germline, CDR1 SGHTA and CDR2 FQGNSA. This CDR3 is built from 14 residues. V lost 1 base and J 1 base, leaving 8 bases between the germline ends. The CDR3 DNA reads TGTGCCAGCAGCTTAGTGCCGGGTTCCTACGAGCAGTACGTC. Translated, it gives CASSLVPGSYEQYV.

This chain joins TRBV2 and TRBJ2-1, with D tentatively TRBD1 or TRBD2 (5 bases each). CDR3 length: 14 amino acids. Per the germline V gene, CDR1 is SNHLY and CDR2 is FYNNEI. V was pared by 6 bases and J by 3 bases, with 12 bases between. The CDR3 DNA sequence: TGTGCCAGCAGCCGGGACCCAGACTACAATGAGCAGTTCTTC. Its protein is CASSRDPDYNEQFF.

The gene calls are TRBV5-6 and TRBJ1-2; maybe TRBD1 (5 bases). The CDR3 contains 13 residues. Germline V gene sequence: CDR1 SGHDT, CDR2 YYEEEE. V gave up 5 bases and J gave up 2 bases, with 10 bases separating them. The chain's CDR3 is CASSWGKNYGYTF. The CDR3 DNA is TGTGCCAGCAGTTGGGGCAAAAACTATGGCTACACCTTC.

The chain uses TRBV5-1 and TRBJ2-7; D might be TRBD2 (6 bases). Germline V gene data show CDR1 as SGHRS and CDR2 as YFSETQ. This CDR3 comprises 14 residues. The V end lost 0 bases, the J end lost 2 bases, and 9 bases lay between the germline ends. CDR3 in DNA: TGCGCCAGCAGCTTGGCCGGGAGTCCCTACGAGCAGTACGTC. This codes for CASSLAGSPYEQYV.

The rearrangement links TRBV3-1 (or the pseudogene TRBV3-2) to TRBJ2-1, with 8 nucleotides matching TRBD2. CDR3 length: 18 residues. Germline values: CDR1 LGHDT, CDR2 YNNKEL (reference sequence). Trimming cost V 6 bases and J 2 bases; bases outside gene matches: 15. CDR3 region: CASRPGLGGLGTYNEQFF. The DNA of the CDR3 is TGTGCCAGCAGGCCGGGACTAGGTGGGTTGGGAACCTACAATGAGCAGTTCTTC.

The V and J genes are TRBV9 and TRBJ1-2, with unresolved D. Between the trimmed V and J ends, which lost 0 bases and 8 bases, there was a span of 11 bases. Germline CDR1 is SGDLS and CDR2 is YYNGEE. There are 13 residues in the CDR3. The chain's CDR3 is CASSVVFGGGYTF. Written as DNA, the CDR3 is TGTGCCAGCAGCGTAGTGTTCGGCGGCGGCTACACCTTC.

V is TRBV24-1 and J is TRBJ2-1; D uncertain. In germline, CDR1 is KGHDR, CDR2 SFDVKD. With 0 bases removed from V and 9 bases from J, the gap between germline ends came to 5 bases. The CDR3 runs 12 residues. The CDR3 loop is CATSDLLGEQFF. In DNA form, the CDR3 reads TGTGCCACCAGTGATTTGCTGGGTGAGCAGTTCTTC.

V and J are TRBV27 and TRBJ1-1; D unresolved. The CDR3 consists of 13 residues. V lost 5 bases, J lost 4 bases, and 11 bases lay in between. The germline V gene encodes CDR1 MNHEY and CDR2 SMNVEV (reference sequence). CDR3 protein: CASSTPRTTEAFF. The DNA of the CDR3 is TGTGCCAGCAGTACCCCCCGGACCACTGAAGCTTTCTTT.